This TCR beta chain originates from a study of blood T cell repertoires in COVID-19 (dated by TCRdb to about 2020). Broadly, across the study: Collaborator samples came from the United States, Italy and Spain and covered acute and convalescent phases of COVID-19. The material from the prospective study consisted of cDNA or gDNA derived from T cells, B-cell-depleted T cells, or PBMCs. Deeply sampled blood TCRbeta repertoires from subjects exposed to, actively infected with, or recovered from COVID-19 were included in the dataset. The repertoires were made available in a free public database intended to serve as a resource for research on the immune response to SARS-CoV-2. Samples came from the ongoing ImmuneRACE study (first 160 participants) plus 1,254 subjects from 6 global collaborators. The sample metadata nearly always contained a de-identified subject ID, COVID-19 status, age in years and sex. HLA class I and class II types, where available, came from metadata supplied by the sample provider rather than from assay-based typing.

Worth noting for this clone: Its binding antigen is unknown. Within one base of it there is no much larger clone, and no base qualities were kept.

The collaborating institutions used their own protocols to collect whole blood in K2EDTA tubes. Collaborator samples were shipped for TCRbeta analysis as frozen whole blood, isolated PBMCs, or DNA extracted from either sample type. TCRbeta CDR3 regions were amplified from genomic DNA using the immunoSEQ Assay, a bias-controlled multiplex PCR. Turning to the authors' computational methods: Nucleated cell counts per sample were estimated from amplification of reference gene primers within the assay. Sequence reads were collapsed and filtered to measure the absolute abundance of every unique TCRbeta CDR3 rearrangement. For each sample, productive Simpson clonality was calculated as the square root of Simpson's diversity index over productive rearrangements. This is the immuneACCESS table as TCRdb keeps it, with only in-frame sequences that have V and J called. A part of the clones is gone; compared with another copy, unresolved V genes explain less than half, and the rest is unexplained. V and J calls and clone size come straight from that table; D and trimming were deduced from the DNA. The sample table records about 200,000 clones; about 88% of these occur just once. Around 4.9% of the sample comes from the top ten.

Overall results and qualifications from the work: Clinical and demographic metadata were provided uncurated, with the amount varying by source and participant.

The CDR3, from cysteine to phenylalanine, totals 16 residues. Only the CDR3 DNA stays, 48 bases, in frame from base 1. Trimmed from V: 4 bases; trimmed from J: 4 bases; junction bases lacking a gene match: 6. The CDR1 and CDR2 encoded by the germline V gene (reference sequence) are LNHDA and SQIVND. The sequence links TRBV19 to TRBJ2-1; 11 of the junction bases match TRBD2. The source material was peripheral blood. The source is a woman aged 80 or over with acute or convalescent COVID-19. The CDR3 region: CASSNLAGGGYNEQFF. The DNA reads as follows: TGTGCCAGTAGTAATCTAGCGGGAGGCGGATACAATGAGCAGTTCTTC.